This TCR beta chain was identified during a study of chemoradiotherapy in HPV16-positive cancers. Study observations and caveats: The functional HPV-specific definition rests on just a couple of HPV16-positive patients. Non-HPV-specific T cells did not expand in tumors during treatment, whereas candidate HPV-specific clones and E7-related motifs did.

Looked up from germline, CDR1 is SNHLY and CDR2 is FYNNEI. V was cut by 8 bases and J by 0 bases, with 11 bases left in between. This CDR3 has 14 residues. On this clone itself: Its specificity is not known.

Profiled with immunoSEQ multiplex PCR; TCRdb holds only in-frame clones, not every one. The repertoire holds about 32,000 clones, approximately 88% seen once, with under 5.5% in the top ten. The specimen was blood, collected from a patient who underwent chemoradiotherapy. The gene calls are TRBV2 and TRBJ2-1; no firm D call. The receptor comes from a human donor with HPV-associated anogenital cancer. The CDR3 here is CASSVLSSYNEQFF. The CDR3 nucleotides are TGTGCCAGCTCGGTCTTGAGCTCCTACAATGAGCAGTTCTTC.